Following are 27 T cell receptor beta chains from one sample sequenced in a study of cytomegalovirus exposure and HLA in healthy donors. PCR amplification relied on 60 Vbeta primers (plus 13 Jbeta primers). Method: immunoSEQ multiplex PCR; TCRdb's copy keeps in-frame clones and lacks some. Among about 130,000 clones listed, 60% to 85% were seen once. The sequenced sample was PBMCs. Receptors originate from a female donor in good health and CMV-seronegative.

This chain uses TRBV5-1 with TRBJ1-1; D is ambiguous. V shed 1 base and J shed 2 bases, with 9 bases lying between them. Germline CDR1 is SGHRS and CDR2 is YFSETQ. The CDR3 runs to 14 residues. The CDR3 protein is CASSLPGVNTEAFF. The CDR3 DNA reads as TGCGCCAGCAGCTTGCCGGGAGTTAACACTGAAGCTTTCTTT.

Points on this clone: Sequence at one end of the junction differs from germline and may be a read error. The chain is built from TRBV30 and TRBJ2-1; D is possibly TRBD2 (5 bases). CDR1 and CDR2 from the germline V gene are GTSNPN and SVGIG (reference sequence). The CDR3 runs 14 residues. The CDR3: CAWTVASSYNEQLF. The CDR3 nucleotides read TGTGCCTGGACCGTAGCGAGCTCCTACAATGAGCAGCTCTTC.

The chain couples TRBV21-1 to TRBJ1-2; TRBD1, the table's D call, lacks a check against the DNA. TRBV21-1 is deemed a pseudogene. CDR3 length equals 19 residues. DNA for the CDR3: TGTGCCAGCAGCAAAGAACCTCGACAGGGCAATGGAGAAAACTATGGCTACACCTTC. This gives the protein CASSKEPRQGNGENYGYTF.

V gene TRBV6-5 combines with J gene TRBJ2-5; TRBD2 matches 10 bases. CDR3 length: 14 residues. Per the germline V gene, CDR1 is MNHEY and CDR2 is SVGAGI. V was clipped by 6 bases and J by 2 bases; unmatched bases: 3. The CDR3 loop is CASSLAGAQETQYF. CDR3 nucleotides: TGTGCCAGCAGCCTAGCGGGGGCACAAGAGACCCAGTACTTC.

V usage is TRBV7-2 and J usage is TRBJ2-7, with D hard to call. Deletions cut 4 bases from V and 7 bases from J, with 14 bases between. The CDR3 sequence is 13 residues long. Germline V gene sequence: CDR1 SGHTA, CDR2 FQGNSA. CDR3 amino acids: CASSSRPPEEQYF. Written as DNA, the CDR3 is TGTGCCAGCAGCTCGAGACCCCCGGAGGAGCAGTACTTC. Supplemented by reference TRBV7-2 and TRBJ2-7, the full variable domain reads GAGVSQSPSNKVTEKGKDVELRCDPISGHTALYWYRQSLGQGLEFLIYFQGNSAPDKSGLPSDRFSAERTGGSVSTLTIQRTQQEDSAVYLCASSSRPPEEQYFGPGTRLTVT.

The rearrangement uses TRBV9 and TRBJ2-3, with a tentative D call TRBD2 (6 bases). Looked up from germline, CDR1 is SGDLS and CDR2 is YYNGEE. Trimming pared 0 bases from V and 0 bases from J, leaving 11 bases between. CDR3 length: 16 amino acids. The CDR3, as DNA: TGTGCCAGCAGCGTAGACGCGGGGCTTAGCACAGATACGCAGTATTTT. Translation gives CASSVDAGLSTDTQYF.

Concerning this clone itself: Other DNA sequences in the same sample also yield this CDR3. The rearrangement uses TRBV5-1 and TRBJ2-5; weak D call: TRBD2 (5 bases). This CDR3 is 13 amino acids long. Germline V gene lookup returns CDR1 SGHRS and CDR2 YFSETQ. V was pared by 0 bases and J by 4 bases, with 7 bases between. The CDR3 nucleotides read TGCGCCAGCAGCTTGGGGAGCGGAGAGACCCAGTACTTC. Protein: CASSLGSGETQYF. Full variable domain (rest looked up from reference TRBV5-1 and TRBJ2-5): KAGVTQTPRYLIKTRGQQVTLSCSPISGHRSVSWYQQTPGQGLQFLFEYFSETQRNKGNFPGRFSGRQFSNSRSEMNVSTLELGDSALYLCASSLGSGETQYFGPGTRLLVL.

The gene calls are TRBV5-4 and TRBJ2-7, with D possibly TRBD2 on 6 matching bases. CDR1 is SGHNT, CDR2 YYREEE, per germline (reference sequence). The CDR3 totals 14 residues. The ends were cut back, 4 bases at V and 1 base at J, with 12 bases in the middle. CDR3 residues: CASSLEGLSYEQYF. In nucleotides, the CDR3 is TGTGCCAGCAGCCTAGAGGGACTTTCCTACGAGCAGTACTTC.

On this clone: Other DNA sequences in the sample encode the same CDR3. This sequence joins TRBV19 and TRBJ2-7; TRBD1 is a possible D gene (6 bases). V was clipped by 5 bases and J by 3 bases, with 11 bases between them. The CDR3 sequence is 13 residues long. Germline-derived CDR1 and CDR2 are LNHDA and SQIVND (reference sequence). CDR3 coding DNA: TGTGCCAGTAGTCGGGACACGAACTACGAGCAGTACTTC. Its translation: CASSRDTNYEQYF.

The V and J genes are TRBV29-1 and TRBJ2-7, with a possible D match to TRBD2 (5 bases). The V end lost 7 bases, the J end lost 5 bases, and 9 bases lay between the germline ends. CDR1 is SQVTM, CDR2 ANQGSEA, per germline. This CDR3 comprises 10 residues. CDR3 sequence reads: CSGLLDEQYF. The CDR3 DNA reads as TGCAGCGGACTACTAGACGAGCAGTACTTC.

The chain carries TRBV27 and TRBJ1-5; possibly TRBD1 for D (6 bases). The CDR3 contains 13 residues. The germline V and J ends were trimmed by 5 bases and 1 base, with 6 bases remaining between them. The germline V gene has CDR1 MNHEY and CDR2 SMNVEV (reference sequence). The CDR3 region is CASSRGSNQPQHF. The CDR3 DNA sequence: TGTGCCAGCAGTAGGGGGAGCAATCAGCCCCAGCATTTT.

The chain joins TRBV6-1 to TRBJ1-2, with 7 bases aligning to TRBD1. Germline trimming cut 6 bases from V and 3 bases from J; bases unmatched to any gene: 4. The CDR3 is 13 residues long. Germline lookup yields CDR1 MNHNS and CDR2 SASEGT. The CDR3 sequence is CASRQGFDYGYTF. The DNA of the CDR3 is TGTGCCAGCAGACAGGGGTTTGACTATGGCTACACCTTC.

J is TRBJ2-7 and V is TRBV5-1; 7 bases align to TRBD1. CDR3 length: 14 residues. Trimming cost V 4 bases and J 2 bases; bases outside gene matches: 6. The V gene's germline CDR1 is SGHRS and CDR2 YFSETQ. CDR3 coding DNA: TGCGCCAGCAGCGCCTTGGGACAGACCTACGAGCAGTACTTC. Encoded protein: CASSALGQTYEQYF.

The chain joins TRBV6-5 to TRBJ1-2; perhaps TRBD1 as D (5 bases). Germline V gene sequence: CDR1 MNHEY, CDR2 SVGAGI. The V end was cut by 1 base, the J end by 7 bases, with 10 bases between. This CDR3 has 13 amino acids. The CDR3 spells CASSYWQGAGYTF. CDR3 nucleotide sequence: TGTGCCAGCAGTTACTGGCAGGGTGCTGGCTACACCTTC.

The chain employs TRBV7-2 and TRBJ1-5, with 7 bases identical to TRBD1. This CDR3 has 13 amino acids. Germline CDR1 is SGHTA and CDR2 is FQGNSA. V lost 6 bases and J lost 4; bases outside the gene matches: 3. This CDR3 reads CASSRQGNQPQHF. The CDR3 DNA reads TGTGCCAGCAGTCGACAGGGAAATCAGCCCCAGCATTTT. The variable domain in full, completed from reference TRBV7-2 and TRBJ1-5, reads GAGVSQSPSNKVTEKGKDVELRCDPISGHTALYWYRQSLGQGLEFLIYFQGNSAPDKSGLPSDRFSAERTGGSVSTLTIQRTQQEDSAVYLCASSRQGNQPQHFGDGTRLSIL.

The gene calls are TRBV29-1 and TRBJ2-7; perhaps TRBD1 as D (6 bases). CDR3 length: 12 amino acids. V was trimmed by 3 bases and J by 5 bases, leaving 11 bases between them. Per germline, CDR1 SQVTM and CDR2 ANQGSEA. The CDR3 sequence is CSVEGPGDEQYF. Written as DNA, the CDR3 is TGCAGCGTTGAGGGCCCAGGGGACGAGCAGTACTTC.

The chain couples TRBV18 to TRBJ2-7, with 7 bases aligning to TRBD1. The ends lost 2 bases at V and 7 bases at J; junction bases unmatched: 11. Germline V CDR1 and CDR2: KGHSH, LQKENI. The CDR3 has 15 amino acids. The CDR3 protein is CASSPSTGFSQEQYF. The CDR3 DNA reads as TGTGCCAGCTCACCATCGACAGGGTTTTCGCAAGAGCAGTACTTC.

This sequence joins TRBV9 and TRBJ2-7; tentatively, D is TRBD2 (6 bases). The V gene's germline CDR1 is SGDLS and CDR2 YYNGEE. V shed 7 bases and J shed 7 bases, with 12 bases lying between them. The CDR3 runs to 11 residues. The CDR3 reads CASSNGGEQYF. The CDR3 region has the DNA TGTGCCAGCTCAAATGGGGGGGAGCAGTACTTC.

This clone was observed a handful of times. The V call is TRBV6-4, the J call TRBJ2-3, with TRBD2 matching 10 bases. The trim removed 5 bases at V and 3 bases at J, leaving 5 bases unmatched. CDR3 length: 15 amino acids. From germline, CDR1 is MRHNA and CDR2 SNTAGT. The CDR3 loop reads CASSPAGGPTDTQYF. CDR3 DNA: TGTGCCAGCAGTCCAGCGGGGGGGCCAACAGATACGCAGTATTTT.

The chain combines TRBV10-2 with TRBJ2-5, with D tentatively TRBD1 (6 bases). V shed 2 bases and J shed 3 bases, with 7 bases lying between them. The CDR3 runs 13 residues. Germline V gene lookup returns CDR1 WSHSY and CDR2 SAAADI. This chain's CDR3 is CASSETGKETQYF. CDR3 nucleotide sequence: TGCGCCAGCAGTGAGACAGGGAAAGAGACCCAGTACTTC.

This chain joins TRBV27 and TRBJ1-4, with no clear D. Trimming pared 3 bases from V and 8 bases from J, leaving 4 bases between. The germline V gene has CDR1 MNHEY and CDR2 SMNVEV (reference sequence). CDR3 length: 11 amino acids. CDR3 bases: TGTGCCAGCAGTTTGGGCGAAAAACTGTTTTTT. Amino acid sequence: CASSLGEKLFF.

The genes are TRBV6-5 and TRBJ1-2; TRBD1 aligns across 8 bases. V was clipped by 5 bases and J by 8 bases; unmatched bases: 7. This CDR3 is 13 amino acids long. The germline V gene encodes CDR1 MNHEY and CDR2 SVGAGI. The CDR3 protein is CASSADRGEGYTF. The CDR3, as DNA: TGTGCCAGCAGTGCCGACAGGGGAGAAGGCTACACCTTC.

CDR3 sequence (DNA): TGTGCCAGCATGGGGGACATGATCGTTTATGGGGAGCTGTTTTTT. This gives the protein CASMGDMIVYGELFF. This chain connects TRBV19 to TRBJ2-2, with D tentatively TRBD1 (6 bases). V was pared by 9 bases and J by 8 bases, with 22 bases between. Germline values: CDR1 LNHDA, CDR2 SQIVND (reference sequence). There are 15 residues in the CDR3.

The V and J genes are TRBV13 and TRBJ1-4, with unresolved D. This CDR3 contains 14 residues. Germline CDR1 is PRHDT and CDR2 is FYEKMQ (reference sequence). Trimming removed 1 base at V and 5 bases at J, with 8 bases between. For the CDR3, the DNA is TGTGCCAGCAGCTTAGCACAGACAAATGAAAAACTGTTTTTT. Its protein product is CASSLAQTNEKLFF.

The V call is TRBV11-2, the J call TRBJ2-2, with 9 bases lining up with TRBD1. With 5 bases clipped from V and 8 bases from J, the junction kept 6 bases outside the gene matches. Looked up from germline, CDR1 is SGHAT and CDR2 is FQNNGV. There are 14 residues in the CDR3. Here the CDR3 DNA reads TGTGCCAGCAGCACCGGACAGGGGAGGGGGGAGCTGTTTTTT. The encoded protein is CASSTGQGRGELFF.

The chain couples TRBV7-9 to TRBJ2-1; D remains unclear. The germline V and J ends were trimmed by 3 bases and 9 bases, with 6 bases remaining between them. This CDR3 has 11 residues. CDR1 is SEHNR and CDR2 is FQNEAQ in the germline V gene (reference sequence). The CDR3 here is CASSFGPEQFF. The CDR3 DNA sequence: TGTGCCAGCAGCTTTGGGCCTGAGCAGTTCTTC.

The chain has TRBV15 and TRBJ1-2; no definite D call. Germline V gene sequence: CDR1 LNHNV, CDR2 YYDKDF (reference sequence). V lost 0 bases and J 3 bases, leaving 8 bases between the germline ends. CDR3 length: 14 amino acids. The CDR3 reads CATSRDRGDYGYTF. The DNA of the CDR3 is TGTGCCACCAGCAGAGATCGGGGTGACTATGGCTACACCTTC. The full variable domain, completed using reference TRBV15 and TRBJ1-2, is DAMVIQNPRYQVTQFGKPVTLSCSQTLNHNVMYWYQQKSSQAPKLLFHYYDKDFNNEADTPDNFQSRRPNTSFCFLDIRSPGLGDTAMYLCATSRDRGDYGYTFGSGTRLTVV.